Given below is one T cell receptor beta chain in context. In the authors' methods: Researchers report that nucleated cell counts were estimated from reference gene primer amplification. Using immunoSEQ multiplex PCR, the repertoire was profiled, and TCRdb retains in-frame clones only, with some absent. From that table come the V and J calls and clone size; the DNA was used to work out D and trimming. The table records roughly 250,000 clones, about 88% of them present only once. The record originates from a study of blood T cell repertoires in COVID-19. Study information: Both acute and convalescent COVID-19 samples were obtained from the United States, Italy and Spain. T cells, B-cell-depleted T cells, or PBMCs provided the cDNA or gDNA that served as material.

The sequencing sample was made of peripheral blood. The sequence was obtained from a woman aged 40 to 55 who had recovered from COVID-19.

The CDR3 spells CATSDLRCRGRFGNTIYF. The CDR3 coding sequence is TGTGCCACCAGTGATTTGAGGTGCAGGGGCAGGTTTGGAAACACCATATATTTT. The V and J genes are TRBV24-1 and TRBJ1-3; a possible D gene is TRBD1 (6 bases). Trimming removed 0 bases at V and 3 bases at J, with 17 bases between. The CDR3 runs 18 residues. The germline CDR1 and CDR2 sequences are KGHDR and SFDVKD.